The subject of this entry is one T cell receptor beta chain. Its antigen is undetermined. Libraries were prepared by immunoSEQ multiplex PCR; TCRdb keeps only in-frame clonotypes and omits some of them. The table has approximately 140,000 clones, 65% to 90% seen once; the top ten hold about 8%. The data belong to a study of identifying expanded T cells in peripheral blood. Study-wide results and limits: About 1.3 clones differed between technical replicates, versus around 15 and 18 over time. Roughly two-week clone count variance significantly increased as total template count grew.

The CDR3 sequence is 13 residues long. CDR1 and CDR2 (germline): ENHRY, SYGVKD. Losses at the gene ends were 6 bases for V and 8 bases for J; bases not matched to a gene: 8. The sample comprised blood. The J gene is TRBJ1-2, the V gene TRBV10-3, with 8 nucleotides matching TRBD1. The sequence came from a person between 18 and 75 years old in good health. The CDR3 loop is CAISRGQAEGYTF. Written as DNA, the CDR3 is TGTGCCATCAGCCGGGGACAGGCGGAAGGCTACACCTTC.